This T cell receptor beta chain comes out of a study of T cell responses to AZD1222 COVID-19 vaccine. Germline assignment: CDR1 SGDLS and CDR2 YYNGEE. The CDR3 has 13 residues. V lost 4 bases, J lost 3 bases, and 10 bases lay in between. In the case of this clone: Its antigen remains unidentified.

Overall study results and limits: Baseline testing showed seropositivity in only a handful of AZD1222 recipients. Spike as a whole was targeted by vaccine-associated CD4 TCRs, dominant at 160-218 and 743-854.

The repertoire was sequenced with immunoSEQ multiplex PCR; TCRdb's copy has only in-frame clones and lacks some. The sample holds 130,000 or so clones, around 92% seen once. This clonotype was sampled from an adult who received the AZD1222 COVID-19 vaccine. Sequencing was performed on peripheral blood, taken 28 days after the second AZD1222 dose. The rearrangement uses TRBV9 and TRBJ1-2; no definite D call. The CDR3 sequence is CASSPGVYYGYTF. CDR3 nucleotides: TGTGCCAGCAGCCCCGGGGTTTACTATGGCTACACCTTC.